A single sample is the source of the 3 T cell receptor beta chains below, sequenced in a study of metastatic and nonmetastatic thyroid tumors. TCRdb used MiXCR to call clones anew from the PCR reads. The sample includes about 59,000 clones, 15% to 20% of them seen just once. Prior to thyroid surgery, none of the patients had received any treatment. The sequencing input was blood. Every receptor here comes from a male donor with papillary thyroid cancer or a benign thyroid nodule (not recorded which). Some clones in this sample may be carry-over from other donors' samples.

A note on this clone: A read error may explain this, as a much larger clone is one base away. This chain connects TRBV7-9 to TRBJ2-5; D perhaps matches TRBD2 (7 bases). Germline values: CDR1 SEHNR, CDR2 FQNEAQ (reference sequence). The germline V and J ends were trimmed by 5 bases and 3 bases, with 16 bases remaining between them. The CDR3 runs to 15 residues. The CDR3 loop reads CASSQNGGQKETQYF. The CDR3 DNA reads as TGTGCCAGCAGCCAAAACGGGGGGCAGAAAGAGACCCAGTACTTC.

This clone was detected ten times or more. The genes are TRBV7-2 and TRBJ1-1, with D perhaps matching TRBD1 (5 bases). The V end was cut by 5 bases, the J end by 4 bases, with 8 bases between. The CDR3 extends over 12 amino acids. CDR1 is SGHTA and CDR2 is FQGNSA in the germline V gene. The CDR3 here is CASSPGGTEAFF. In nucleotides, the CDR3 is TGTGCCAGCAGCCCTGGGGGCACTGAAGCTTTCTTT.

CDR3 DNA: TGTGCCAGCAGCTTAGCGCCGTTCCAGAATCGCGGATACAATTATCAGTTCTTC. The encoded protein is CASSLAPFQNRGYNYQFF. The chain has TRBV7-2 and TRBJ2-1; D unclear. The CDR3 sequence is 18 residues long. Germline V gene data show CDR1 as SGHTA and CDR2 as FQGNSA. V lost 0 bases to trimming and J lost 13 bases, with 28 bases between them. The entire variable domain, with the rest obtained from reference TRBV7-2 and TRBJ2-1, is as follows: GAGVSQSPSNKVTEKGKDVELRCDPISGHTALYWYRQSLGQGLEFLIYFQGNSAPDKSGLPSDRFSAERTGGSVSTLTIQRTQQEDSAVYLCASSLAPFQNRGYNYQFFGPGTRLTVL.